Listed below are T cell receptor beta chains from one sample, sequenced in a study of shared clonotypes between healthy human individuals. Some clones are missing from TCRdb's copy, which holds only in-frame ones; the method was immunoSEQ multiplex PCR. The sample yields around 700,000 clones, about two thirds seen once. Material for sequencing was memory CD4+ T cells sorted from blood. Receptors originate from a woman aged 30 to 39 in good health. Both conserved end residues are part of each CDR3. Each record gives: clone size, V gene, D gene, J gene, CDR3 protein, CDR3 DNA. The D gene is left open where the match is weak. Clone size is given for some rows only: seen once, a few or many times, or a class if the clone is expanded.

size: NA; V: TRBV10-3; D: NA; J: TRBJ1-3; CDR3: CAIEGSGNTIYF; DNA: TGTGCCATCGAGGGCTCTGGAAACACCATATATTTT
size: NA; V: TRBV28; D: TRBD2; J: TRBJ2-7; CDR3: CASGTSGRGEYF; DNA: TGTGCCAGCGGGACTAGCGGGAGGGGGGAGTACTTC
size: NA; V: TRBV7-3; D: NA; J: TRBJ2-1; CDR3: CASSLTARAEQFF; DNA: TGTGCCAGCAGCTTGACCGCCAGGGCCGAGCAGTTCTTC
size: NA; V: TRBV18; D: TRBD1; J: TRBJ1-5; CDR3: CASSQGQGEQPQHF; DNA: TGTGCCAGCTCCCAGGGACAGGGGGAACAGCCCCAGCATTTT
size: NA; V: TRBV5-1; D: NA; J: TRBJ2-3; CDR3: CASSPMDSRTDTQYF; DNA: TGCGCCAGCAGCCCTATGGACAGCCGCACAGATACGCAGTATTTT
size: NA; V: TRBV6-1; D: NA; J: TRBJ2-3; CDR3: CASSGVRGGGSDTQYF; DNA: TGTGCCAGCAGTGGCGTTCGGGGAGGGGGCTCAGATACGCAGTATTTT
size: NA; V: TRBV21-1; D: NA; J: TRBJ1-5; CDR3: CASSSHNRPGGQFEYSNQPQHF; DNA: TGTGCCAGCAGCAGCCACAATCGACCAGGGGGCCAATTCGAATATAGCAATCAGCCCCAGCATTTT
size: NA; V: TRBV20-1; D: NA; J: TRBJ1-1; CDR3: CSARGGTEAFF; DNA: TGCAGTGCTAGAGGGGGCACTGAAGCTTTCTTT
size: NA; V: TRBV28; D: NA; J: TRBJ1-5; CDR3: CASSRGRAGNEPQHF; DNA: TGTGCCAGCAGTCGGGGGAGGGCAGGGAATGAGCCCCAGCATTTT
size: once; V: TRBV29-1; D: TRBD1; J: TRBJ2-6; CDR3: CSATGASGANVLTF; DNA: TGCAGCGCGACAGGGGCCTCTGGGGCCAACGTCCTGACTTTC
size: many; V: TRBV25-1; D: NA; J: TRBJ2-1; CDR3: CASSDPGRTYNEQFF; DNA: TGTGCCAGCAGTGACCCGGGACGAACCTACAATGAGCAGTTCTTC
size: NA; V: TRBV2; D: NA; J: TRBJ2-2; CDR3: CASSESASSPGELFF; DNA: TGTGCCAGCAGTGAATCGGCTAGCAGTCCCGGGGAGCTGTTTTTT
size: NA; V: TRBV7-3; D: TRBD1; J: TRBJ1-1; CDR3: CASGSQGDTEAFF; DNA: TGTGCCAGCGGATCGCAGGGGGATACTGAAGCTTTCTTT
size: NA; V: TRBV6-1; D: TRBD1; J: TRBJ2-7; CDR3: CASNRDRTYEQYF; DNA: TGTGCCAGCAACCGGGACAGAACCTACGAGCAGTACTTC
size: NA; V: TRBV28; D: TRBD1; J: TRBJ2-7; CDR3: CASIRQGALGEQYF; DNA: TGTGCCAGCATACGACAGGGGGCTCTAGGGGAGCAGTACTTC
size: NA; V: TRBV18; D: NA; J: TRBJ2-2; CDR3: CASSQDRTTGELFF; DNA: TGTGCCAGCTCACAGGACCGTACCACCGGGGAGCTGTTTTTT
size: NA; V: TRBV15; D: NA; J: TRBJ1-2; CDR3: CATSREVITGTNYGYTF; DNA: TGTGCCACCAGCAGAGAAGTTATTACCGGGACCAACTATGGCTACACCTTC
size: few; V: TRBV27; D: NA; J: TRBJ2-7; CDR3: CASSSSYGAGEQYF; DNA: TGTGCCAGCAGTTCTAGCTATGGGGCGGGCGAGCAGTACTTC
size: NA; V: TRBV7-6; D: TRBD2; J: TRBJ2-5; CDR3: CASSLGGAGGSWETQYF; DNA: TGTGCCAGCAGCTTAGGCGGAGCGGGAGGGAGTTGGGAGACCCAGTACTTC
size: few; V: TRBV6-1; D: NA; J: TRBJ1-4; CDR3: CASRPQTGAAEKLFF; DNA: TGTGCCAGCAGGCCCCAGACGGGCGCGGCCGAAAAACTGTTTTTT
size: NA; V: TRBV19; D: NA; J: TRBJ2-6; CDR3: CASSPRDSGANVLTF; DNA: TGTGCCAGTAGTCCCCGGGACTCTGGGGCCAACGTCCTGACTTTC
size: NA; V: TRBV11-2; D: NA; J: TRBJ2-1; CDR3: CASSLGGPNEQFF; DNA: TGTGCCAGCAGCTTAGGCGGCCCCAATGAGCAGTTCTTC
size: once; V: TRBV29-1; D: TRBD2; J: TRBJ2-5; CDR3: CSSREGHETQYF; DNA: TGCAGCTCGCGGGAGGGCCACGAGACCCAGTACTTC
size: NA; V: TRBV28; D: TRBD2; J: TRBJ2-7; CDR3: CASSLGGSREQYF; DNA: TGTGCCAGCAGTTTAGGCGGGAGTCGCGAGCAGTACTTC
size: NA; V: TRBV25-1; D: TRBD2; J: TRBJ2-2; CDR3: CASSGTSGATGELFF; DNA: TGTGCCAGCAGTGGGACTAGCGGGGCTACCGGGGAGCTGTTTTTT
size: NA; V: TRBV29-1; D: NA; J: TRBJ2-1; CDR3: CSVEGFGSYNEQFF; DNA: TGCAGCGTTGAGGGGTTCGGCTCCTACAATGAGCAGTTCTTC
size: NA; V: TRBV2; D: TRBD2; J: TRBJ2-7; CDR3: CASSDKRDYEQYF; DNA: TGTGCCAGCAGTGATAAGCGGGATTACGAGCAGTACTTC
size: NA; V: TRBV5-1; D: NA; J: TRBJ2-5; CDR3: CASSLAQGSAETQYF; DNA: TGCGCCAGCAGCTTGGCACAAGGGAGTGCAGAGACCCAGTACTTC
size: NA; V: TRBV21-1; D: NA; J: TRBJ2-7; CDR3: CASSKVAGADEQYF; DNA: TGTGCCAGCAGCAAAGTAGCAGGGGCGGACGAGCAGTACTTC
size: NA; V: TRBV5-1; D: NA; J: TRBJ2-3; CDR3: CASSLASVSTDTQYF; DNA: TGCGCCAGCAGCTTGGCCAGTGTGAGCACAGATACGCAGTATTTT
size: NA; V: TRBV11-2; D: NA; J: TRBJ2-2; CDR3: CASSPVVTGELFF; DNA: TGTGCCAGCAGCCCGGTCGTAACCGGGGAGCTGTTTTTT
size: once; V: TRBV7-7; D: TRBD1; J: TRBJ2-5; CDR3: CASSEGWTGGGETQYF; DNA: TGTGCCAGCAGTGAAGGATGGACAGGGGGCGGAGAGACCCAGTACTTC
size: NA; V: TRBV28; D: NA; J: TRBJ2-5; CDR3: CASSSLPGRQQETQYF; DNA: TGTGCCAGCAGTTCCCTTCCGGGACGGCAACAAGAGACCCAGTACTTC
size: few; V: TRBV11-2; D: NA; J: TRBJ2-7; CDR3: CASSLFSGPSGEQYF; DNA: TGTGCCAGCAGCTTATTTTCTGGGCCTTCGGGGGAGCAGTACTTC
size: NA; V: TRBV18; D: NA; J: TRBJ2-1; CDR3: CASSPPAAVYNEQFF; DNA: TGTGCCAGCTCACCACCAGCGGCGGTTTACAATGAGCAGTTCTTC
size: NA; V: TRBV19; D: NA; J: TRBJ1-5; CDR3: CASSEGRLQPQHF; DNA: TGTGCCAGTAGTGAGGGTAGGCTTCAGCCCCAGCATTTT
size: once; V: TRBV18; D: NA; J: TRBJ1-2; CDR3: CAGSPTVGGSSNYGYTF; DNA: TGTGCCGGCTCACCAACCGTCGGGGGTTCCTCTAACTATGGCTACACCTTC
size: NA; V: TRBV29-1; D: TRBD2; J: TRBJ2-1; CDR3: CSVASGGPYNEQFF; DNA: TGCAGCGTTGCATCGGGAGGGCCCTACAATGAGCAGTTCTTC
size: NA; V: TRBV5-1; D: NA; J: TRBJ2-7; CDR3: CASSEPGSREQYF; DNA: TGCGCCAGCAGCGAACCGGGTTCGAGGGAGCAGTACTTC
size: NA; V: TRBV21-1; D: NA; J: TRBJ1-2; CDR3: CASSKGCEVNYGYTF; DNA: TGTGCCAGCAGCAAAGGGTGTGAGGTCAACTATGGCTACACCTTC
size: few; V: TRBV5-6; D: TRBD1; J: TRBJ1-2; CDR3: CASRYWDRPNYGYTF; DNA: TGTGCCAGCAGATACTGGGACAGACCTAACTATGGCTACACCTTC
size: NA; V: TRBV5-1; D: NA; J: TRBJ1-4; CDR3: CASSLPLGSVTRTDEKLFF; DNA: TGCGCCAGCAGCTTACCCTTAGGAAGTGTTACGAGGACTGATGAAAAACTGTTTTTT
size: once; V: TRBV7-8; D: NA; J: TRBJ2-3; CDR3: CASSLGITGPQAGQYF; DNA: TGTGCCAGCAGCTTAGGGATTACTGGACCCCAAGCGGGGCAGTATTTT
size: once; V: TRBV7-6; D: NA; J: TRBJ1-4; CDR3: CASSLAQSGSGKLFF; DNA: TGTGCCAGCAGCTTAGCGCAGTCCGGGTCCGGAAAACTGTTTTTT
size: NA; V: TRBV2; D: NA; J: TRBJ1-2; CDR3: CASSEWNTNYGYTF; DNA: TGTGCCAGCAGTGAATGGAACACTAACTATGGCTACACCTTC
size: NA; V: TRBV6-5; D: TRBD2; J: TRBJ2-7; CDR3: CASSYDTSGAYEQYF; DNA: TGTGCCAGCAGTTACGATACTAGCGGAGCCTACGAGCAGTACTTC
size: few; V: TRBV12-2; D: NA; J: TRBJ1-1; CDR3: CASRLSRTKLNTEAFF; DNA: TGTGCAAGTCGCTTAAGTCGGACAAAATTGAACACTGAAGCTTTCTTT
size: many; V: TRBV19; D: NA; J: TRBJ2-2; CDR3: CASNDVGELFF; DNA: TGTGCCAGTAATGACGTCGGGGAGCTGTTTTTT
size: NA; V: TRBV12-5; D: TRBD1; J: TRBJ2-3; CDR3: CASGLGSKDRGTDTQYF; DNA: TGTGCTAGTGGTTTGGGAAGTAAGGACAGGGGGACAGATACGCAGTATTTT
size: NA; V: TRBV25-1; D: TRBD2; J: TRBJ2-1; CDR3: CASSSPSGKMTEQFF; DNA: TGTGCCAGCAGTTCCCCTAGCGGGAAGATGACTGAGCAGTTCTTC
size: NA; V: TRBV2; D: NA; J: TRBJ2-1; CDR3: CASSEQMGISYNEQFF; DNA: TGTGCCAGCAGTGAGCAGATGGGTATTTCCTACAATGAGCAGTTCTTC